Following are 5 T cell receptor beta chains from one sample sequenced in a study of T cell responses to AZD1222 COVID-19 vaccine. Data came from immunoSEQ multiplex PCR; TCRdb stores just in-frame clones and leaves some out. The top ten hold approximately 0.97% of the sample, which has roughly 150,000 clones, roughly 89% seen once. This specimen consisted of peripheral blood, obtained 28 days after the second AZD1222 dose. These receptors were collected from an adult who received the AZD1222 COVID-19 vaccine.

The rearrangement uses TRBV18 and TRBJ1-2; D possibly corresponds to TRBD1 (5 bases). V lost 0 bases and J lost 8, with 13 bases in between. This CDR3 has 14 amino acids. Per germline, CDR1 KGHSH and CDR2 LQKENI. The DNA for the CDR3 is TGTGCCAGCTCACCACCGGGGCAACCTGAGGGCTACACCTTC. Translation gives CASSPPGQPEGYTF.

The rearrangement links TRBV4-2 to TRBJ1-4; no reliable D call. The CDR3 sequence is 13 residues long. Trimming removed 6 bases at V and 8 bases at J, with 13 bases between. The germline gives CDR1 LGHNA, CDR2 YNFKEQ. This CDR3 reads CASRHIVEEKLFF. The CDR3 nucleotides are TGTGCCAGCAGACACATCGTCGAGGAAAAACTGTTTTTT.

The J gene is TRBJ2-5, the V gene TRBV7-8, with D perhaps TRBD2 (5 bases). The V gene's germline CDR1 is SGHVS and CDR2 FQNEAQ. This CDR3 region has 13 residues. V lost 7 bases to trimming and J lost 3 bases, with 12 bases between them. Here the CDR3 reads CASTQRGKETQYF. The DNA for the CDR3 is TGTGCCAGCACCCAACGAGGGAAAGAGACCCAGTACTTC.

The CDR3 region has the DNA TGTGCCAGCTCACCAGGGTTTCTTGGTAGCACTGAAGCTTTCTTT. Protein: CASSPGFLGSTEAFF. The V and J genes are TRBV18 and TRBJ1-1; no reliable D call. From germline, CDR1 is KGHSH and CDR2 LQKENI. V was pared by 2 bases and J by 4 bases, with 14 bases between. The length of the CDR3 is 15 residues. Full variable domain (remainder filled in from reference TRBV18 and TRBJ1-1): NAGVMQNPRHLVRRRGQEARLRCSPMKGHSHVYWYRQLPEEGLKFMVYLQKENIIDESGMPKERFSAEFPKEGPSILRIQQVVRGDSAAYFCASSPGFLGSTEAFFGQGTRLTVV.

The chain uses TRBV11-2 and TRBJ2-1, with 11 bases identical to TRBD2. Germline CDR1 SGHAT, CDR2 FQNNGV. V was pared by 5 bases and J by 5 bases, with 5 bases of the junction left unmatched. There are 15 residues in the CDR3. CDR3 loop: CASSQTSGGNNEQFF. The DNA for the CDR3 is TGTGCCAGCAGCCAAACTAGCGGGGGAAACAATGAGCAGTTCTTC.